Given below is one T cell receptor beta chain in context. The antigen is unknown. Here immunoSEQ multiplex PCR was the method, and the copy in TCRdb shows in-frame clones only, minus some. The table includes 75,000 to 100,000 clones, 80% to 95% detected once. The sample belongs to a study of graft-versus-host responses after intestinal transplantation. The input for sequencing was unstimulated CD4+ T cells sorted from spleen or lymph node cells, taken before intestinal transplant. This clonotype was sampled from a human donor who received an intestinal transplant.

The CDR3 coding sequence is TGTGCCAGCAGTTTAAGGGGTGCCAGTAACACTGAAGCTTTCTTT. This translates into CASSLRGASNTEAFF. The V call is TRBV27, the J call TRBJ1-1; TRBD1 is a possible D gene (5 bases). This CDR3 comprises 15 residues. V dropped 2 bases and J dropped 2 bases, with 12 bases sitting between them. Germline assignment: CDR1 MNHEY and CDR2 SMNVEV (reference sequence).